This passage covers 20 T cell receptor beta chains from one sample sequenced in a study of radiation and T cells in renal cell carcinoma. Time point denoted: blood 2 weeks post-SBRT. The treatment: 15 Gy SBRT to primary tumor, nephrectomy 4 weeks later. Assay used: immunoSEQ multiplex PCR; TCRdb lists only in-frame clones, some missing. The data contain roughly 78,000 clones, 82% of them singletons. This sample comprised blood, obtained from a patient whose treatment included radiotherapy and nephrectomy. The receptor set was obtained from a man in his 60s with renal cell carcinoma.

The chain is built from TRBV5-3 and TRBJ2-3; 7 bases are shared with TRBD2. TRBV5-3 is an ORF; its function is uncertain. The CDR3 sequence is 17 residues long. V lost 2 bases, J lost 1 base, and 10 bases stayed unmatched. The chain's CDR3 is CARSFGGREGGTDTQYF. The CDR3 DNA reads as TGTGCCAGAAGCTTCGGGGGGAGGGAAGGCGGCACAGATACGCAGTATTTT.

This chain links TRBV5-4 with TRBJ2-7; D might be TRBD2 (9 bases). Germline lookup yields CDR1 SGHNT and CDR2 YYREEE (reference sequence). CDR3 length equals 16 residues. Trimming stripped 2 bases from V and 10 bases from J, with 25 bases between. CDR3 in amino acids: CASSFQGARAAGGQYF. The DNA of the CDR3 is TGTGCCAGCAGCTTCCAGGGGGCCAGGGCAGCGGGGGGACAGTACTTC. The full variable domain, rest sourced from reference TRBV5-4 and TRBJ2-7, is ETGVTQSPTHLIKTRGQQVTLRCSSQSGHNTVSWYQQALGQGPQFIFQYYREEENGRGNFPPRFSGLQFPNYSSELNVNALELDDSALYLCASSFQGARAAGGQYFGPGTRLTVT.

This clone has a single count. The chain joins TRBV6-5 to TRBJ2-3, with D perhaps matching TRBD1 or TRBD2 (5 bases each). CDR1 MNHEY and CDR2 SVGAGI come from the germline V gene. V shed 0 bases and J shed 9 bases, with 16 bases lying between them. The CDR3 consists of 15 residues. The CDR3 here is CASSYSKSLAGTQYF. The CDR3 DNA reads as TGTGCCAGCAGTTACTCGAAGTCCCTAGCAGGGACGCAGTATTTT.

The chain carries TRBV4-2 and TRBJ2-2; tentative D call: TRBD2 (7 bases). The CDR3 spans 16 residues. V dropped 0 bases and J dropped 7 bases, with 15 bases sitting between them. Germline V gives CDR1 LGHNA, CDR2 YNFKEQ. The CDR3 loop reads CASSQDWGGRGGELFF. CDR3 coding DNA: TGTGCCAGCAGCCAAGACTGGGGGGGGCGAGGCGGGGAGCTGTTTTTT.

This chain joins TRBV29-1 and TRBJ2-7; 8 positions agree with TRBD2. The CDR3 is 14 amino acids. J was trimmed by 4 bases and V by 0 bases; bases with no gene match: 5. Germline CDR1 is SQVTM and CDR2 is ANQGSEA. CDR3 sequence reads: CSVEDRGGRYEQYF. CDR3 DNA: TGCAGCGTTGAAGATCGGGGGGGGCGATACGAGCAGTACTTC.

The V call is TRBV9, the J call TRBJ2-2; no clear D gene. Germline loops: CDR1 SGDLS, CDR2 YYNGEE. The CDR3 has 16 residues. V shed 2 bases and J shed 0 bases, with 11 bases lying between them. CDR3 DNA: TGTGCCAGCAGCGTCTCCAGCAAAACGAACACCGGGGAGCTGTTTTTT. It specifies CASSVSSKTNTGELFF.

This chain connects TRBV5-4 to TRBJ1-1, with a weak D call TRBD1 (6 bases). CDR3 length: 17 amino acids. The V gene lost 0 bases and the J gene lost 11 bases, with 26 bases spanning the gap. In germline, CDR1 is SGHNT, CDR2 YYREEE (reference sequence). The CDR3 sequence is CASSLEGFQGPPGEAFF. The CDR3 region has the DNA TGTGCCAGCAGCTTGGAAGGGTTTCAGGGGCCCCCCGGAGAGGCTTTCTTT.

V usage is TRBV5-6 and J usage is TRBJ2-3, with 11 bases matching TRBD2. The CDR3 runs 16 residues. Germline CDR1 reads SGHDT; CDR2 reads YYEEEE. With V trimmed by 5 bases and J by 2 bases, 7 bases remained unmatched. The CDR3 reads CASRLRLAGPTDTQYF. The CDR3 bases are TGTGCCAGCAGACTACGACTAGCGGGACCCACAGATACGCAGTATTTT.

The chain joins TRBV5-1 to TRBJ2-2; 7 bases fit TRBD1. The ends lost 0 bases at V and 3 bases at J; junction bases unmatched: 2. There are 15 residues in the CDR3. Looked up from germline, CDR1 is SGHRS and CDR2 is YFSETQ. CDR3 sequence (DNA): TGCGCCAGCAGCTTGGTCCAGGGGGACACCGGGGAGCTGTTTTTT. Residues: CASSLVQGDTGELFF.

The chain combines TRBV7-2 with TRBJ2-3; TRBD2 is a possible D gene (5 bases). CDR1 and CDR2 from the germline V gene are SGHTA and FQGNSA. V was cut by 3 bases and J by 6 bases, with 13 bases left in between. The CDR3 is made up of 14 amino acids. The CDR3 sequence: CASSLLLAGDTQYF. The CDR3 DNA is TGTGCCAGCAGCTTGCTCCTAGCCGGGGATACGCAGTATTTT.

This clone was counted a few times. V is TRBV4-1 and J is TRBJ1-2, with D unclear. CDR1 is MGHRA, CDR2 YSYEKL, per germline. The CDR3 consists of 16 residues. The V end lost 0 bases, the J end lost 6 bases, and 17 bases lay between the germline ends. The CDR3 sequence is CASSQEERLPSDGYTF. CDR3 DNA: TGCGCCAGCAGCCAAGAGGAAAGGCTACCTTCCGATGGCTACACCTTC.

This clone has just a few counts. This chain uses TRBV7-3 with TRBJ1-1, with D hard to call. The CDR3 consists of 13 residues. V gave up 5 bases and J gave up 1 base, with 8 bases separating them. Germline loops: CDR1 SGHTA, CDR2 FQGTGA. The CDR3 spells CASSASKNTEAFF. CDR3 nucleotides: TGTGCCAGCAGCGCCTCGAAGAACACTGAAGCTTTCTTT.

This rearrangement joins TRBV6-4 to TRBJ1-3, with unresolved D. Germline-derived CDR1 and CDR2 are MRHNA and SNTAGT. Trimming removed 5 bases at V and 0 bases at J, with 11 bases between. This CDR3 is built from 15 residues. The CDR3 loop is CASSQEEGSGNTIYF. The CDR3, as DNA: TGTGCCAGCAGTCAGGAGGAGGGCTCTGGAAACACCATATATTTT.

The rearrangement joins TRBV6-4 to TRBJ2-6; D gene uncertain. CDR3 length: 15 amino acids. The V end lost 5 bases, the J end lost 0 bases, and 8 bases lay between the germline ends. Germline V lookup: CDR1 MRHNA, CDR2 SNTAGT. The CDR3 DNA reads TGTGCCAGCAGTCCGTCTAGCTCTGGGGCCAACGTCCTGACTTTC. Its protein is CASSPSSSGANVLTF.

This chain links TRBV27 with TRBJ2-5; 15 nucleotides align to TRBD2. CDR1 and CDR2 (germline): MNHEY, SMNVEV (reference sequence). This CDR3 has 18 residues. V lost 2 bases, J lost 2 bases, and 6 bases stayed unmatched. The CDR3 DNA is TGTGCCAGCAGTTTAGGACTAGCGGGGGGGATGAAACAAGAGACCCAGTACTTC. This encodes CASSLGLAGGMKQETQYF.

This clone has only one observation. The V and J genes are TRBV7-6 and TRBJ2-7, with 9 bases aligning to TRBD1. Looked up from germline, CDR1 is SGHVS and CDR2 is FNYEAQ. The CDR3 loop spans 16 amino acids. With V trimmed by 1 base and J by 2 bases, 6 bases remained unmatched. CDR3 sequence (DNA): TGTGCCAGCAGCTTAGACAGGGGGCTGAAAACCTACGAGCAGTACTTC. Translation gives CASSLDRGLKTYEQYF.

This clone occurred a few times. The V gene is TRBV4-2, the J gene TRBJ2-4; possible D gene TRBD1, 6 bases. The V gene's germline CDR1 is LGHNA and CDR2 YNFKEQ. Between the trimmed V and J ends, which lost 2 bases and 4 bases, there was a span of 9 bases. This CDR3 is 14 amino acids long. The CDR3 loop reads CASSQWTEKNIQYF. As DNA, the CDR3 is TGTGCCAGCAGCCAATGGACAGAGAAAAACATTCAGTACTTC.

The V call is TRBV28, the J call TRBJ2-7, with TRBD1 matching 7 bases. Germline loops: CDR1 MDHEN, CDR2 SYDVKM. The CDR3 is made up of 15 amino acids. The V segment lost 2 bases and the J segment 6 bases; nucleotides outside the gene matches: 10. CDR3 residues: CASSLPGGLAREQYF. The CDR3, as DNA: TGTGCCAGCAGTTTACCAGGGGGTCTAGCACGCGAGCAGTACTTC.

The rearrangement uses TRBV25-1 and TRBJ2-2; tentatively, D is TRBD2 (5 bases). The CDR3 sequence is 12 residues long. V lost 2 bases, J lost 7 bases, and 5 bases lay in between. In germline, CDR1 is MGHDK, CDR2 SYGVNS. In nucleotides, the CDR3 is TGTGCCAGCAGTGAAGAGGGCGGGGAGCTGTTTTTT. This codes for CASSEEGGELFF.

This chain links TRBV5-1 with TRBJ2-3; D tentatively reads TRBD1 or TRBD2 (5 bases each). Per the germline V gene, CDR1 is SGHRS and CDR2 is YFSETQ. Trimming removed 4 bases from V and 4 bases from J, with 13 bases in between. The CDR3 has 14 amino acids. CDR3 amino acids: CASSSEGPPDTQYF. Here the CDR3 DNA reads TGCGCCAGCAGCAGTGAGGGGCCCCCAGATACGCAGTATTTT.